These T cell receptor beta chains were read from a single sample in a study of cytotoxic CD8 clonotypes in ibrutinib-treated CLL. Some clones are missing from TCRdb's copy, which holds only in-frame ones; the method was immunoSEQ multiplex PCR. The profile shows about 160,000 clones, about 80% of them singletons. The source material was PBMCs, sampled after 24 months of ibrutinib treatment. These TCRs come from a human donor with chronic lymphocytic leukemia. CDR3s include the opening cysteine and the closing phenylalanine or tryptophan. The D gene is left open where the match is weak. Size values are once, few and many counts, or a class for expanded clones, and some rows have none.

>TRBV7-9|NA|once|TRBJ2-3
CATGYVDSTDTQYF
TGTGCCACTGGGTACGTAGACAGCACAGATACGCAGTATTTT
>TRBV5-1|NA|once|TRBJ1-1
CASSIGTVNTEAFF
TGCGCCAGCAGCATTGGGACGGTGAACACTGAAGCTTTCTTT
>TRBV21-1|NA|few|TRBJ2-1
CASSNKLGTGHNEQFF
TGTGCCAGCAGCAATAAATTAGGGACAGGGCACAATGAGCAGTTCTTC
>TRBV7-6|TRBD2|NA|TRBJ2-1
CASSSGGGLYNEQFF
TGTGCCAGCAGCTCGGGAGGGGGGCTCTACAATGAGCAGTTCTTC
>TRBV29-1|NA|NA|TRBJ2-3
CSDRVVTDTQYF
TGCAGCGACAGGGTCGTAACAGATACGCAGTATTTT
>TRBV19|TRBD2|NA|TRBJ2-2
CASTSLSGAGELFF
TGTGCCAGTACCTCCCTAAGCGGGGCCGGGGAGCTGTTTTTT
>TRBV30|NA|few|TRBJ2-1
CAWSVEPRGHEQFF
TGTGCCTGGAGTGTTGAACCCCGGGGCCATGAGCAGTTCTTC
>TRBV5-6|NA|NA|TRBJ1-2
CASSLSSLGYTF
TGTGCCAGCAGCTTGTCCAGCCTTGGCTACACCTTC
>TRBV2|TRBD2|NA|TRBJ2-3
CASSVGSGGASADTQYF
TGTGCCAGCAGTGTGGGTAGCGGGGGGGCCTCGGCAGATACGCAGTATTTT
>TRBV6-4|NA|NA|TRBJ2-1
CASSDPFRSGGEQFF
TGTGCCAGCAGTGACCCCTTTAGGTCTGGGGGTGAGCAGTTCTTC
>TRBV11-2|TRBD1|NA|TRBJ1-2
CASTFPGTGNGYTF
TGTGCCAGCACTTTCCCCGGGACAGGGAATGGCTACACCTTC
>TRBV2|NA|NA|TRBJ2-4
CASSSSPGTPGLKNIQYF
TGTGCCAGCAGTTCTAGCCCCGGGACACCAGGACTCAAAAACATTCAGTACTTC
>TRBV9|TRBD1|NA|TRBJ1-3
CASSVTGLLENTIYF
TGTGCCAGCAGCGTGACAGGGCTACTTGAAAACACCATATATTTT
>TRBV28|TRBD1|NA|TRBJ2-7
CASSRTGTGSEQYF
TGTGCCAGCAGTAGAACCGGGACAGGGTCCGAGCAGTACTTC
>TRBV7-9|NA|NA|TRBJ2-2
CASSLRGNTGELFF
TGTGCCAGCAGCTTGAGGGGGAACACCGGGGAGCTGTTTTTT
>TRBV27|NA|once|TRBJ2-1
CASSTWKDEQFF
TGTGCCAGCAGCACCTGGAAGGATGAGCAGTTCTTC
>TRBV11-2|NA|NA|TRBJ2-1
CASSLVQGPSYNEQFF
TGTGCCAGCAGCTTAGTGCAGGGCCCATCCTACAATGAGCAGTTCTTC
>TRBV25-1|NA|NA|TRBJ2-1
CASSDLLGGRNEQFF
TGTGCCAGCAGTGACCTTTTAGGGGGTAGGAATGAGCAGTTCTTC
>TRBV5-1|NA|NA|TRBJ2-5
CASSEVQETQYF
TGCGCCAGCAGCGAAGTTCAAGAGACCCAGTACTTC
>TRBV19|NA|once|TRBJ2-3
CASSIPGRDTQYF
TGTGCCAGTAGTATCCCCGGGCGAGATACGCAGTATTTT